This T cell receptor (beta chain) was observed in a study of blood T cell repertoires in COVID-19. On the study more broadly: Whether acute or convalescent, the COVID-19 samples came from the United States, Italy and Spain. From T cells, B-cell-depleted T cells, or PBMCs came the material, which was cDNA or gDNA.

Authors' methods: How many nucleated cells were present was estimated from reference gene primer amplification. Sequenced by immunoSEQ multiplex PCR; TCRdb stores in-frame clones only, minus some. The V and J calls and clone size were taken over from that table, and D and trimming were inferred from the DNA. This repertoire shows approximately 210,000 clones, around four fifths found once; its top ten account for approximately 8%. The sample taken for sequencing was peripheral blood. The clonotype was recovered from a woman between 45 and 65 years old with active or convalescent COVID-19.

The CDR3 here is CASRMGQYSNQPQHF. The DNA for the CDR3 is TGTGCCAGTAGGATGGGACAATATAGCAATCAGCCCCAGCATTTT. The chain carries TRBV19 and TRBJ1-5, with a weak D call TRBD1 (6 bases). The CDR3 sequence is 15 residues long. V dropped 6 bases and J dropped 0 bases, with 12 bases sitting between them. Germline V gene lookup returns CDR1 LNHDA and CDR2 SQIVND (reference sequence).